The clone carrying this T cell receptor beta chain was seen just once. CDR1 LGHDT and CDR2 YNNKEL come from the germline V gene (reference sequence). J was trimmed by 2 bases and V by 4 bases; bases with no gene match: 2. This CDR3 has 15 amino acids. The authors' processing: Quantification of nucleated cells was approximated via reference gene primer amplification. TCRdb keeps only in-frame clones here, not all; method: immunoSEQ multiplex PCR. That table gives V, J and clone size, and the DNA gave D and trimming. Among 90,000 or so clones listed, 72% were seen once. The sample comes from a study of blood T cell repertoires in COVID-19. Study summary: Donors in the United States, Italy and Spain gave samples during acute or convalescent COVID-19. In each case, the material was cDNA or gDNA derived from T cells, B-cell-depleted T cells, or PBMCs.

Sequencing was carried out using peripheral blood. This TCR was sampled from a woman in her fifties or sixties in a cohort sampled during active or convalescent COVID-19. The gene calls are TRBV3-1 (or the pseudogene TRBV3-2) and TRBJ1-3; 10 bases are a match to TRBD1. CDR3 nucleotide sequence: TGTGCCAGCAGCCTAGGACAGGGGGCTGGAAACACCATATATTTT. It codes for CASSLGQGAGNTIYF.